The 4 T cell receptor beta chains presented below share a single source sample, sequenced in a study of control samples from healthy donors and cancer patients. Measured with immunoSEQ multiplex PCR; TCRdb has only the in-frame clones, and not every one. The profile shows about 92,000 clones, around 80% of them singletons. The sequencing sample was made of blood. These receptors were collected from a woman aged 60-75 years in good health.

This chain joins TRBV29-1 and TRBJ1-2, with D possibly TRBD1 on 6 matching bases. The CDR3 is 11 residues long. The germline V and J ends were trimmed by 7 bases and 6 bases, with 12 bases remaining between them. Germline CDR1 reads SQVTM; CDR2 reads ANQGSEA. The CDR3 loop is CSADRKDGYTF. The CDR3 nucleotides read TGCAGCGCAGACAGGAAAGATGGCTACACCTTC.

The chain's CDR3 is CASRRDFNEKLFF. CDR3 coding DNA: TGCGCCAGCAGACGAGATTTTAATGAAAAACTGTTTTTT. The chain combines TRBV10-2 with TRBJ1-4; D gene uncertain. The CDR3 loop spans 13 amino acids. Germline lookup yields CDR1 WSHSY and CDR2 SAAADI. Trimming cost V 6 bases and J 4 bases, with 9 bases left between them.

This clone was counted many times. The chain is built from TRBV19 and TRBJ1-5, with D possibly being TRBD1 (6 bases). Trimming took off 9 bases at V and 2 bases at J, with 20 bases between the two ends. Germline assignment: CDR1 LNHDA and CDR2 SQIVND (reference sequence). The CDR3 spans 16 residues. CDR3 residues: CASRMGLSGGNQPQHF. Here the CDR3 DNA reads TGTGCCAGCCGAATGGGCCTCTCAGGGGGCAATCAGCCCCAGCATTTT.

As to this clone: This CDR3 is also generated by other DNA sequences in the sample. The CDR3 protein is CASSVGGSTDTQYF. In DNA, the CDR3 is TGTGCCAGCAGCGTCGGCGGAAGCACAGATACGCAGTATTTT. The gene calls are TRBV9 and TRBJ2-3; no clear D. The CDR3 loop spans 14 amino acids. V gave up 2 bases and J gave up 0 bases, with 7 bases separating them. Germline loops: CDR1 SGDLS, CDR2 YYNGEE.